The present T cell receptor (beta chain) was sequenced within a study of cytomegalovirus exposure and HLA in healthy donors. With 1 base removed from V and 2 bases from J, the gap between germline ends came to 12 bases. This CDR3 is 15 amino acids long. Germline values: CDR1 SGHNT, CDR2 YYREEE (reference sequence). PCR involved 60 Vbeta and 13 Jbeta primers. TCRdb's copy holds only in-frame clones and misses some; the assay was immunoSEQ multiplex PCR. This sample yields under 150,000 clones, of which 60% to 80% are seen a single time; roughly 6.3% belongs to the top ten. This clonotype was obtained from a woman between 40 and 50 years old in good health and CMV-seropositive. The chain carries TRBV5-4 and TRBJ1-2; TRBD1 is a possible D gene (5 bases). Sample: PBMCs. DNA of the CDR3: TGTGCCAGCAGCTTGTGGGGGGGAGCGAACTATGGCTACACCTTC. It codes for CASSLWGGANYGYTF. Combining the CDR3 with reference TRBV5-4 and TRBJ1-2 gives the whole variable domain ETGVTQSPTHLIKTRGQQVTLRCSSQSGHNTVSWYQQALGQGPQFIFQYYREEENGRGNFPPRFSGLQFPNYSSELNVNALELDDSALYLCASSLWGGANYGYTFGSGTRLTVV.